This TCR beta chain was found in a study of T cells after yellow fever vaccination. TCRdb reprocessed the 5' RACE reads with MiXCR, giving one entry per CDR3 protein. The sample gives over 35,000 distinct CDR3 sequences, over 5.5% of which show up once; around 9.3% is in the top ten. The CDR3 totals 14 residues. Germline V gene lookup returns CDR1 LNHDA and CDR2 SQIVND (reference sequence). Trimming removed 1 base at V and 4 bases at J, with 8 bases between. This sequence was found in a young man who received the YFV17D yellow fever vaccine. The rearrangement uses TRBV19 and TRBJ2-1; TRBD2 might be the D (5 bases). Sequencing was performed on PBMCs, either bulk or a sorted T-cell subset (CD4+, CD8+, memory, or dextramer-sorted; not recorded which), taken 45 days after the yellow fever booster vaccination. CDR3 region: CASSIAGLYNEQFF. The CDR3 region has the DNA TGTGCCAGTAGTATAGCGGGATTGTACAATGAGCAGTTCTTC.